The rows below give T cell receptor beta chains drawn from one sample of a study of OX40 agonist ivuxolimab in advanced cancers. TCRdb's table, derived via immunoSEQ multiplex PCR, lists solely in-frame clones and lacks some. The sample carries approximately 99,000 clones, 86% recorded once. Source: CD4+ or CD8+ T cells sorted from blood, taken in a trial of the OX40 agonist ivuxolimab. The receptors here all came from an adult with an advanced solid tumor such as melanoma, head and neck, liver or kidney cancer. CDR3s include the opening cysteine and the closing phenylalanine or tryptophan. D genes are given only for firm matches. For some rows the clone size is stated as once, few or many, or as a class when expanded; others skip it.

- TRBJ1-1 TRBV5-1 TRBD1 TGCGCCAGCAGATCGACAGGGGAAACTGAAGCTTTCTTT CASRSTGETEAFF
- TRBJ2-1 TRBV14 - TGTGCCAGCAGCCAGAATCACGGGCGCTACAATGAGCAGTTCTTC CASSQNHGRYNEQFF
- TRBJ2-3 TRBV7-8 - TGTGCCAGCAGCTTAGCGGGGATTGGGACAGATACGCAGTATTTT CASSLAGIGTDTQYF
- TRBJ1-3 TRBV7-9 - TGTGCCAGCAGCTTACGGACAAACGGAAACACCATATATTTT CASSLRTNGNTIYF
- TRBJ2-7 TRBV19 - TGTGCCAGTAGTACCCGGGACTTCTTAGGGGAGCAGTACTTC CASSTRDFLGEQYF
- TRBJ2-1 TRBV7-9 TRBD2 TGTGCCAGCAGCTTAGAGCCTAGCGGTACCCGTGAGCAGTTCTTC CASSLEPSGTREQFF
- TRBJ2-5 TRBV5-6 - TGTGCCAGCAGCTTTAGGGAGACCCAGTACTTC CASSFRETQYF
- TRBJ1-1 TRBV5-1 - TGCGCCAGCAGTTTCCAGGGTGGGGGCACTGAAGCTTTCTTT CASSFQGGGTEAFF
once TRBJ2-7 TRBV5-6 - TGTGCCAGCAGCTTGAGAGGGGTAGGTACGGGGCAGTACTTC CASSLRGVGTGQYF
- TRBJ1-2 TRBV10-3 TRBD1 TGTGCCATCAGTGCGACAGGGTACGGCTACACCTTC CAISATGYGYTF
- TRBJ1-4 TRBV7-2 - TGTGCCAGCAGCTTAGTATTGCGGACAAAGCCAGAAAAACTGTTTTTT CASSLVLRTKPEKLFF
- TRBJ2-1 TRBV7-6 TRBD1 TGTGCCAGCAGCTTGCGGACAGGTCGAATTGATAGCTCCTACAATGAGCAGTTCTTC CASSLRTGRIDSSYNEQFF
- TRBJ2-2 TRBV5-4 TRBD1 TGTGCCAGCAGCCCCCCGGCAGGGGGCGCAGGAAAGCTGTTTTTT CASSPPAGGAGKLFF
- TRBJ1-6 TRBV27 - TGTGCCAGCAGCCCTCAGACAGGCTCACCCCTCCACTTT CASSPQTGSPLHF
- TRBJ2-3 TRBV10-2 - TGCGCCAGCCAAGGCTATAGCGGTCACACAGATACGCAGTATTTT CASQGYSGHTDTQYF
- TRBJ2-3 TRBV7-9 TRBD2 TGTGCCAGCGGACTAGCGGGGGGGGGCACAGATACGCAGTATTTT CASGLAGGGTDTQYF
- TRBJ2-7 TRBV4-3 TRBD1 TGCGCCAGCAGCCGCGGACAGGGATACGAGCAGTACTTC CASSRGQGYEQYF
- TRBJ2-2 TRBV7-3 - TGTGCCAGCAGCTCCCGAGTAGAGGGCACCGGGGAGCTGTTTTTT CASSSRVEGTGELFF
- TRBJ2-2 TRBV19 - TGTGCCAGTAGTATAGCCCTCCGGGGGAGGTACACCGGGGAGCTGTTTTTT CASSIALRGRYTGELFF
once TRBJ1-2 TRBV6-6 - TGTGCCAGCAGTTACTCGATCAGGGACGGCTACACCTTC CASSYSIRDGYTF
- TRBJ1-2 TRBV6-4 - TGTGCCAGCAGTAACACAGGGTCCGGGCATGGCTACACCTTC CASSNTGSGHGYTF
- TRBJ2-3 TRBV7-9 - TGTGCCAGCAGCCCTAGGGCAGATACGCAGTATTTT CASSPRADTQYF
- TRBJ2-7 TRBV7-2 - TGTGCCAGCAGCCCCGGTGCGGAGGCAGGGGGGTACGAGCAGTACTTC CASSPGAEAGGYEQYF
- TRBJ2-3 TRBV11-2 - TGTGCCAGCAGCTTAGGCCGGGGGCCCTACACAGATACGCAGTATTTT CASSLGRGPYTDTQYF
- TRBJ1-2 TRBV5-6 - TGTGCCAGCAGCTTGGGGGGCGGGGACTATGGCTACACCTTC CASSLGGGDYGYTF
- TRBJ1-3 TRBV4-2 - TGTGCCAGCAGCCAAGATCTGGGGCCATCTGGAAACACCATATATTTT CASSQDLGPSGNTIYF
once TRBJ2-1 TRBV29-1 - TGCAGCGTTGAAAGGTACAATGAGCAGTTCTTC CSVERYNEQFF
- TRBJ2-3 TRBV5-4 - TGTGCCAGCAGCCGAGGAGGAAGCACAGATACGCAGTATTTT CASSRGGSTDTQYF
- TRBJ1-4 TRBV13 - TGTGCCAGCAGCTTAGGTGGGGATTCTAATGAAAAACTGTTTTTT CASSLGGDSNEKLFF
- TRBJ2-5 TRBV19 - TGTGCCAGTAGTCCCCGGTCGGGGGCCGGCGAGACCCAGTACTTC CASSPRSGAGETQYF
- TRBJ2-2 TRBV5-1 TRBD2 TGCGCCAGCAGCTTGGGGGACTACGACACCGGGGAGCTGTTTTTT CASSLGDYDTGELFF
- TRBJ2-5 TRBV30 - TGTGCCTGGAGTGCCTCCTCTCGGGAGACCCAGTACTTC CAWSASSRETQYF
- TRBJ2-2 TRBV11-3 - TGTGCCAGCAGCTTAGATGCAACCCTGAGCGGGGAGCTGTTTTTT CASSLDATLSGELFF
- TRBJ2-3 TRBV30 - TGTGCCTGTAACACAGATACGCAGTATTTT CACNTDTQYF
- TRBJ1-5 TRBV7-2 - TGTGCCAGCAGCTTTATCTTGAATAGCAATCAGCCCCAGCATTTT CASSFILNSNQPQHF
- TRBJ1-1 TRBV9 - TGTGCCAGCAGCGTAATGCCCGGGGCTGAAGCTTTCTTT CASSVMPGAEAFF
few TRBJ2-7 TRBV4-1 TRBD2 TGCGCCAGCAGCCAAGCGGCGGGGGGCCCCTACGAGCAGTACTTC CASSQAAGGPYEQYF
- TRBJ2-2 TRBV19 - TGTGCCAGTAGTATAGATTACTCCGGGGAGCTGTTTTTT CASSIDYSGELFF
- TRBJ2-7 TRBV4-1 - TGCGCCAGCAGCGTCCGTACAGGGAATCCGTACGAGCAGTACTTC CASSVRTGNPYEQYF
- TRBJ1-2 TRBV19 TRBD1 TGTGCCAGTGCCCGGGGGACAGGGATTAACTATGGCTACACCTTC CASARGTGINYGYTF
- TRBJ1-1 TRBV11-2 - TGTGCCAGCAGCCAGGACAGAAACACTGAAGCTTTCTTT CASSQDRNTEAFF
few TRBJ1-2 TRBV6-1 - TGTGCCAGCAGAAAAGAGGACGGGAACTATGGCTACACCTTC CASRKEDGNYGYTF
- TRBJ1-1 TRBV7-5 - TGTGCCAGAAGCTTAGCACAGACAGGGGCAATGGTCCCGGGGGTGTACACTGAAGCTTTCTTT CARSLAQTGAMVPGVYTEAFF
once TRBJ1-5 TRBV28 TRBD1 TGTGCCAGCAGCTACAGGGGTTTCAATCAGCCCCAGCATTTT CASSYRGFNQPQHF
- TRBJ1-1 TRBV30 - TGTGCCTGGAGCCGGTCATCGGTCGCTTTCTTT CAWSRSSVAFF
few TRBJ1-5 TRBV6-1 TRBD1 TGTGCCAGCAGTGTGGGGGGACAGCTCAATCAGCCCCAGCATTTT CASSVGGQLNQPQHF
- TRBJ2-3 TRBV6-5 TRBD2 TGTGCCAGCACCCGGGGGGGCCCCACAGATACGCAGTATTTT CASTRGGPTDTQYF
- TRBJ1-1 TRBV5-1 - TGCGCCAGCAGCAGAGAATATTCGGGGGTGACTGAAGCTTTCTTT CASSREYSGVTEAFF
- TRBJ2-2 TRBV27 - TGTGCCAGCAGAGGTCAGGGGCGAGGCGGGGAGCTGTTTTTT CASRGQGRGGELFF